The source of this T cell receptor beta chain is a study of T cell responses to AZD1222 COVID-19 vaccine. Findings and limits, study-wide: Increased Spike-specific TCR breadth and depth were observed after two AZD1222 doses. Baseline serology detected seropositivity in only a handful of AZD1222 recipients. Repertoire samples came only from after the peak T cell response. Donors were chiefly white British, with a greater number of females, and clonal diversity was perhaps underestimated.

Method: immunoSEQ multiplex PCR; TCRdb's copy keeps in-frame clones and lacks some. The sample contains some 150,000 clones, about 92% of which appear only once. As to this clone: What it recognizes is unknown.

From germline, CDR1 is PRHDT and CDR2 FYEKMQ (reference sequence). Trimming cost V 5 bases and J 5 bases, with 16 bases left between them. There are 14 residues in the CDR3. The chain employs TRBV13 and TRBJ2-7; possible D gene TRBD1, 6 bases. The origin of this receptor is an adult in good health. The material was peripheral blood, obtained on day 0 of MenACWY control vaccination. CDR3 nucleotide sequence: TGTGCCAGCAGCCCCACGGACAGAAACCACGAGCAGTACTTC. Translating gives CASSPTDRNHEQYF.